One T cell receptor (beta chain) is described in this entry. Antigen specificity is unknown. Peripheral blood samples and lesional scalp punch biopsies were obtained from alopecia areata patients. This sample was included in a study of CD8+ T cells in alopecia areata. Study-level information: Treated patients were given 5 to 10 mg oral tofacitinib twice daily. Tofacitinib ran 6 to 18 months, followed by 6 months off drug. General observations from the study: Sharing of TCRs across patients appeared less clear than in mice, possibly for HLA-related reasons.

Germline V gives CDR1 GTSNPN, CDR2 SVGIG (reference sequence). This CDR3 has 10 amino acids. V dropped 0 bases and J dropped 8 bases, with 2 bases sitting between them. Reverse transcription of extracted RNA yielded cDNA, which provided the sequencing template. The protocol was immunoSEQ multiplex PCR, while the TCRdb copy is restricted to in-frame clones and leaves out a portion. The sample contains fewer than 200,000 clones, less than 75% of which appear only once. The sequence derives from a human donor with alopecia areata. Sample: CD8+ T cells sorted from blood, taken at week 0. The chain recombines TRBV30 with TRBJ2-1; D is ambiguous. As DNA, the CDR3 is TGTGCCTGGAGTGTGGATGAGCAGTTCTTC. The encoded protein is CAWSVDEQFF.